This TCR beta chain was sequenced for a study of blood T cell repertoires in COVID-19. CDR1 is MNHNY and CDR2 is SVGAGI in the germline V gene (reference sequence). V was clipped by 8 bases and J by 3 bases, with 14 bases between them. The length of the CDR3 is 14 residues. Methods used by the authors: Amplifying reference gene primers gave estimates of nucleated cell counts. The method was immunoSEQ multiplex PCR; TCRdb's version includes in-frame clones alone and lacks a portion of them. V and J calls and clone size are copied from that table; D and trimming were computed from the DNA. This sample has approximately 150,000 clones, with around 81% found just once.

The chain carries TRBV6-6 and TRBJ1-3; no clear D gene. Sequencing was done on a sample of peripheral blood. This clonotype was obtained from a man aged 55 to 70 with active or convalescent COVID-19. CDR3 bases: TGTGCCAGCCTCCCCGTGGCAGTTGGAAACACCATATATTTT. Amino acids: CASLPVAVGNTIYF.